The clone carrying this T cell receptor (beta chain) was observed a handful of times. What it binds is not known. Time point indicated: persistent/refractory GD, antithyroid drugs over 5 years with positive TRAb. The TCR library used RNA extracted from PBMCs. This entry belongs to a study of regulatory T cells in long-lasting Graves disease. General study findings and limits: Newly diagnosed Graves' patients exceeded persistent ones in TCR diversity.

Construction of the TCR beta libraries employed iRepertoire HTBI primers in conjunction with Arm-PCR of CDR3 regions. TCRdb re-derived calls from the multiplex PCR reads in MiXCR, one entry per CDR3 protein. The sample comprises some 370,000 distinct CDR3 sequences, less than 25% of which are singletons, and roughly 20% rests with the top ten. Germline CDR1 SGHRS, CDR2 YFSETQ. CDR3 size: 18 residues. V shed 4 bases and J 0 bases; nucleotides not matched to a gene: 13. The TCR comes from a female donor with Graves disease. V gene TRBV5-1 combines with J gene TRBJ2-7, with TRBD2 matching over 10 bases. The sample was peripheral blood mononuclear cells (PBMCs), taken when the disease was refractory, from a patient treated with antithyroid drugs. The CDR3 spells CASSPGASGSLSSYEQYF. The CDR3 nucleotides are TGCGCCAGCAGCCCGGGGGCTAGCGGGAGCCTGAGCTCCTACGAGCAGTACTTC.